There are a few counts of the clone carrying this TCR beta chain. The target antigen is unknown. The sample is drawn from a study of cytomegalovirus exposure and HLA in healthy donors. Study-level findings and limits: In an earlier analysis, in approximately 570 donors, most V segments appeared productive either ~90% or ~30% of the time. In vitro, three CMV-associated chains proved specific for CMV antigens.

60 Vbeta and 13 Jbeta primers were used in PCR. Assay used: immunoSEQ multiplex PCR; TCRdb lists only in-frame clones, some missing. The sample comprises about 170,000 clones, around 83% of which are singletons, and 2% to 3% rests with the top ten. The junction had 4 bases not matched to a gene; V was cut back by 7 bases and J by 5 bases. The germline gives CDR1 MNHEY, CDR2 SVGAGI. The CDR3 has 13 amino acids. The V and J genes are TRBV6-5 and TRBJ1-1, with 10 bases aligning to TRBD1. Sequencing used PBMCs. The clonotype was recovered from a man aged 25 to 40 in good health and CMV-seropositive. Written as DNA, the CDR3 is TGTGCCAGCAAACGACAGGGGGCTACTGAAGCTTTCTTT. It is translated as CASKRQGATEAFF.